These 3 T cell receptor beta chains were sequenced from one sample in a study of blood T cell repertoires in COVID-19. The table came from immunoSEQ multiplex PCR; TCRdb's copy has only in-frame clones and leaves some out. Among about 370,000 clones listed, 75% to 90% were seen once. Sequenced sample: PBMCs or T cells enriched from blood (not recorded which). Source of these receptors: a man younger than 30 who had recovered from COVID-19.

The V gene is TRBV10-1, the J gene TRBJ2-7; 10 bases agree with TRBD1. The CDR3 sequence is 14 residues long. Germline values: CDR1 WNHNN, CDR2 SYGVQD (reference sequence). J was trimmed by 5 bases and V by 6 bases; bases with no gene match: 7. The CDR3 loop reads CASSPGQGHDEQYF. The CDR3 DNA follows: TGCGCCAGCAGCCCGGGACAGGGGCACGACGAGCAGTACTTC.

V and J are TRBV27 and TRBJ2-1, with 10 bases that match TRBD2. This CDR3 has 16 amino acids. J lost 7 bases, V lost 2 bases, and 8 bases had no gene match. Germline V gives CDR1 MNHEY, CDR2 SMNVEV (reference sequence). The chain's CDR3 is CASSLIAGGLGNEQFF. CDR3 coding DNA: TGTGCCAGCAGTTTAATAGCGGGGGGCCTGGGAAATGAGCAGTTCTTC.

The chain uses TRBV4-1 and TRBJ1-1; the match to TRBD1 covers 7 bases. Trimming cost V 3 bases and J 2 bases; bases outside gene matches: 6. The CDR3 is 15 amino acids. In germline, CDR1 is MGHRA, CDR2 YSYEKL. CDR3 amino acids: CASSHLGQTNTEAFF. CDR3 coding DNA: TGCGCCAGCAGCCACCTGGGACAGACTAACACTGAAGCTTTCTTT.